The 26 T cell receptor beta chains given below trace back to one sample, sequenced in a study of T cell changes during pregnancy in multiple sclerosis (dated by TCRdb to between 2017 and 2020). Library generation was performed with the immunoSEQ multiplex PCR assay. TCRdb holds this immuneACCESS table with in-frame rearrangements only. Some clones are missing; in checked studies, unresolved V genes explain under half, and the rest has no known cause. Counted in this sample were about 45,000 clones; about 96% of them appeared once. Clones ranked in the top ten supply approximately 1% of the sample. Sequencing used peripheral blood, obtained in the second trimester of pregnancy. The receptors originated from a female donor with multiple sclerosis, enrolled in a pregnancy study.

The chain carries TRBV2 and TRBJ2-1; 7 bases match TRBD2. The germline V gene has CDR1 SNHLY and CDR2 FYNNEI. V was pared by 2 bases and J by 0 bases, with 1 base of the junction left unmatched. The CDR3 loop spans 15 amino acids. The CDR3 protein is CASSEQRDSYNEQFF. The CDR3 DNA follows: TGTGCCAGCAGTGAACAGCGGGACTCCTACAATGAGCAGTTCTTC.

Written as DNA, the CDR3 is TGTGCCACCAGCAGAGATGGAGGTAGCAATCAGCCCCAGCATTTT. Translated, it gives CATSRDGGSNQPQHF. The rearrangement links TRBV15 to TRBJ1-5, with unresolved D. The CDR3 length is 15 residues. Germline V CDR1 and CDR2: LNHNV, YYDKDF (reference sequence). The ends were cut back, 0 bases at V and 0 bases at J, with 6 bases in the middle. Complete variable domain (other parts from reference TRBV15 and TRBJ1-5): DAMVIQNPRYQVTQFGKPVTLSCSQTLNHNVMYWYQQKSSQAPKLLFHYYDKDFNNEADTPDNFQSRRPNTSFCFLDIRSPGLGDTAMYLCATSRDGGSNQPQHFGDGTRLSIL.

This chain links TRBV7-9 with TRBJ1-1; no reliable D call. The CDR3 covers 14 residues. The V end was cut by 4 bases, the J end by 9 bases, with 18 bases between. Germline assignment: CDR1 SEHNR and CDR2 FQNEAQ (reference sequence). The CDR3 loop is CASSSLGGLGKAFF. CDR3 coding DNA: TGTGCCAGCAGCTCCCTTGGAGGGCTAGGAAAAGCTTTCTTT.

This chain joins TRBV9 and TRBJ1-2; 8 bases are a match to TRBD1. The junction had 11 bases not matched to a gene; V was cut back by 3 bases and J by 7 bases. The CDR3 totals 15 residues. CDR1 SGDLS and CDR2 YYNGEE come from the germline V gene. CDR3 bases: TGTGCCAGCAGCGCTCACAGGGGGGCAGTGGGTGGCTACACCTTC. Translation: CASSAHRGAVGGYTF.

The chain combines TRBV11-2 with TRBJ2-7, with 10 bases fitting TRBD1. CDR3 length equals 18 residues. CDR1 is SGHAT and CDR2 is FQNNGV in the germline V gene. Trimming removed 2 bases from V and 9 bases from J; junction bases left unmatched: 19. The CDR3 here is CASSLRDRGTSGGGRQYF. DNA of the CDR3: TGTGCCAGCAGCTTAAGGGACAGGGGTACTAGTGGGGGCGGACGGCAGTACTTC. The full variable domain, in which reference TRBV11-2 and TRBJ2-7 provide the parts outside the CDR3, is EAGVAQSPRYKIIEKRQSVAFWCNPISGHATLYWYQQILGQGPKLLIQFQNNGVVDDSQLPKDRFSAERLKGVDSTLKIQPAKLEDSAVYLCASSLRDRGTSGGGRQYFGPGTRLTVT.

A single count supports this clone. This rearrangement joins TRBV27 to TRBJ2-7; D might be TRBD2 (6 bases). The CDR3 is made up of 15 amino acids. Looked up from germline, CDR1 is MNHEY and CDR2 is SMNVEV (reference sequence). Trimming removed 3 bases at V and 3 bases at J, with 15 bases between. The chain's CDR3 is CASSFGGPQFYEQYF. The CDR3 nucleotides are TGTGCCAGCAGTTTCGGAGGGCCTCAATTCTACGAGCAGTACTTC.

This sequence joins TRBV2 and TRBJ2-5, with 7 bases fitting TRBD1. This CDR3 is built from 14 residues. Germline-derived CDR1 and CDR2 are SNHLY and FYNNEI. The V segment lost 5 bases and the J segment 3 bases; nucleotides outside the gene matches: 6. DNA for the CDR3: TGTGCCAGCAGTTACGACAGGGTAGAAGAGACCCAGTACTTC. As protein: CASSYDRVEETQYF.

CDR3 sequence: CASSPPGTVNEKLFF. CDR3 nucleotide sequence: TGTGCCAGCTCACCACCCGGGACAGTTAATGAAAAACTGTTTTTT. V and J are TRBV18 and TRBJ1-4; 7 nucleotides agree with TRBD1. There are 15 residues in the CDR3. Germline CDR1 and CDR2: KGHSH and LQKENI. Trimming at V came to 0 bases and at J to 4 bases, leaving 2 bases not matched to a gene. The entire variable domain, with the rest obtained from reference TRBV18 and TRBJ1-4, is as follows: NAGVMQNPRHLVRRRGQEARLRCSPMKGHSHVYWYRQLPEEGLKFMVYLQKENIIDESGMPKERFSAEFPKEGPSILRIQQVVRGDSAAYFCASSPPGTVNEKLFFGSGTQLSVL.

V usage is TRBV27 and J usage is TRBJ1-6; D gene uncertain. Germline assignment: CDR1 MNHEY and CDR2 SMNVEV (reference sequence). This CDR3 has 14 amino acids. Trimming shortened V by 6 bases and J by 9 bases, and 15 bases separated the two germline ends. CDR3: CASRTSGVVSPLHF. CDR3 bases: TGTGCCAGCAGGACCAGTGGAGTAGTTTCACCCCTCCACTTT.

The chain recombines TRBV5-1 with TRBJ1-1, with no clear D. CDR3 length: 15 amino acids. V gave up 0 bases and J gave up 0 bases, with 9 bases separating them. Germline assignment: CDR1 SGHRS and CDR2 YFSETQ. CDR3 sequence reads: CASSLAGNLNTEAFF. The CDR3, as DNA: TGCGCCAGCAGCTTGGCCGGGAATTTGAACACTGAAGCTTTCTTT.

The V and J genes are TRBV7-9 and TRBJ1-2; D is uncertain. V gave up 1 base and J gave up 2 bases, with 8 bases separating them. This CDR3 comprises 14 residues. Germline V gene lookup returns CDR1 SEHNR and CDR2 FQNEAQ (reference sequence). The CDR3: CASSLGLQNYGYTF. CDR3 DNA sequence: TGTGCCAGCAGCTTAGGACTGCAGAACTATGGCTACACCTTC.

The chain carries TRBV5-1 and TRBJ1-1, with D tentatively TRBD1 (6 bases). CDR3 length: 13 residues. Looked up from germline, CDR1 is SGHRS and CDR2 is YFSETQ. With 0 bases removed from V and 4 bases from J, the gap between germline ends came to 7 bases. In DNA form, the CDR3 reads TGCGCCAGCAGCTTGGGAGGGGGCACTGAAGCTTTCTTT. Translated: CASSLGGGTEAFF.

V is TRBV2 and J is TRBJ1-6, with D perhaps matching TRBD1 (5 bases). Between the trimmed V and J ends, which lost 7 bases and 9 bases, there was a span of 22 bases. Germline V CDR1 and CDR2: SNHLY, FYNNEI. This CDR3 has 16 residues. CDR3 coding DNA: TGTGCCAGCACTCGGGAGCCACAGGTTCCAATTTCACCCCTCCACTTT. Translating it yields CASTREPQVPISPLHF.

The chain is built from TRBV27 and TRBJ2-1; TRBD2 aligns across 14 bases. Germline V gene data show CDR1 as MNHEY and CDR2 as SMNVEV (reference sequence). The J segment lost 7 bases and the V segment lost 5 bases, leaving 7 bases of the junction unmatched. CDR3 length: 16 amino acids. CDR3 sequence: CASSQRLAGGRNEQFF. The CDR3 DNA is TGTGCCAGCAGTCAAAGACTAGCGGGAGGGAGAAATGAGCAGTTCTTC.

V gene TRBV12-5 combines with J gene TRBJ2-2; 9 bases fit TRBD1. Germline assignment: CDR1 LGHNT and CDR2 FRNRAP. Losses at the gene ends were 2 bases for V and 4 bases for J; bases not matched to a gene: 5. This CDR3 is built from 16 residues. CDR3 in DNA: TGTGCTAGTGGTTTGCCGACAGGGGGTTTCACCGGGGAGCTGTTTTTT. This codes for CASGLPTGGFTGELFF.

The chain employs TRBV7-2 and TRBJ2-5; no firm D call. Trimming took off 3 bases at V and 5 bases at J, with 4 bases between the two ends. CDR3 length equals 11 residues. Germline V gives CDR1 SGHTA, CDR2 FQGNSA. CDR3 nucleotides: TGTGCCAGCAGCTTCTCTGAGACCCAGTACTTC. Translation gives CASSFSETQYF. The full variable domain, rest sourced from reference TRBV7-2 and TRBJ2-5, is GAGVSQSPSNKVTEKGKDVELRCDPISGHTALYWYRQSLGQGLEFLIYFQGNSAPDKSGLPSDRFSAERTGGSVSTLTIQRTQQEDSAVYLCASSFSETQYFGPGTRLLVL.

This chain joins TRBV5-1 and TRBJ1-5; D may be TRBD1 (5 bases). Between the trimmed V and J ends, which lost 0 bases and 2 bases, there was a span of 6 bases. This CDR3 has 14 residues. CDR1 and CDR2 (germline): SGHRS, YFSETQ. CDR3 nucleotide sequence: TGCGCCAGCAGCTTGGGGGGCGGCAATCAGCCCCAGCATTTT. As protein: CASSLGGGNQPQHF.

The gene calls are TRBV4-2 and TRBJ2-7, with 15 positions matching TRBD2. The CDR3 loop spans 18 amino acids. The germline V gene encodes CDR1 LGHNA and CDR2 YNFKEQ. V gave up 3 bases and J gave up 2 bases; unmatched junction bases: 8. CDR3 DNA sequence: TGTGCCAGCAGCCAGGCCGGGACTAGCGGGGGGAGGACCTACGAGCAGTACTTC. It specifies CASSQAGTSGGRTYEQYF.

V is TRBV7-9 and J is TRBJ1-1; a possible D gene is TRBD1 (6 bases). Germline values: CDR1 SEHNR, CDR2 FQNEAQ (reference sequence). The CDR3 covers 13 residues. V dropped 7 bases and J dropped 7 bases, with 16 bases sitting between them. The CDR3 spells CASTLETGGEAFF. Here the CDR3 DNA reads TGTGCCAGCACCCTGGAGACAGGCGGTGAAGCTTTCTTT. The whole variable domain, filled in from reference TRBV7-9 and TRBJ1-1, reads DTGVSQNPRHKITKRGQNVTFRCDPISEHNRLYWYRQTLGQGPEFLTYFQNEAQLEKSRLLSDRFSAERPKGSFSTLEIQRTEQGDSAMYLCASTLETGGEAFFGQGTRLTVV.

This chain links TRBV27 with TRBJ1-2, with 9 bases that match TRBD1. CDR3 size: 17 residues. The germline V gene has CDR1 MNHEY and CDR2 SMNVEV (reference sequence). V lost 3 bases, J lost 2 bases, and 10 bases stayed unmatched. The CDR3 sequence: CASSFHPDRGLNYGYTF. CDR3 DNA: TGTGCCAGCAGTTTCCACCCGGACAGGGGCTTAAACTATGGCTACACCTTC.

V is TRBV21-1 and J is TRBJ2-7; TRBD1 was called by the table and not checked on the DNA. TRBV21-1 is reported as a pseudogene. The CDR3 is 16 residues long. This CDR3 reads CASSKARRGRSYEQYF. The CDR3 coding sequence is TGTGCCAGCAGCAAAGCAAGAAGGGGAAGGTCCTACGAGCAGTACTTC.

The V call is TRBV7-2, the J call TRBJ2-1, with D unresolved. This CDR3 contains 12 residues. Germline V gene data show CDR1 as SGHTA and CDR2 as FQGNSA. Trimming removed 0 bases at V and 7 bases at J, with 4 bases between. The CDR3 reads CASSLARNEQFF. CDR3 coding DNA: TGTGCCAGCAGCTTAGCGAGGAATGAGCAGTTCTTC.

The chain uses TRBV27 and TRBJ2-2; D perhaps matches TRBD2 (6 bases). Per germline, CDR1 MNHEY and CDR2 SMNVEV (reference sequence). Trimming stripped 9 bases from V and 0 bases from J, with 14 bases between. CDR3 size: 15 residues. CDR3 sequence reads: CARVPRDSNTGELFF. In DNA form, the CDR3 reads TGTGCCAGAGTGCCGCGGGACTCGAACACCGGGGAGCTGTTTTTT.

The J gene is TRBJ1-2, the V gene TRBV5-1; a possible D gene is TRBD1 (5 bases). This CDR3 contains 15 residues. Germline V gives CDR1 SGHRS, CDR2 YFSETQ. V lost 5 bases, J lost 8 bases, and 22 bases lay in between. The CDR3 region has the DNA TGCGCCAGCAGTCCTTTTGGGGGAGGTCTGGAGGGCTACACCTTC. Amino acid sequence: CASSPFGGGLEGYTF. Complete variable domain (other parts from reference TRBV5-1 and TRBJ1-2): KAGVTQTPRYLIKTRGQQVTLSCSPISGHRSVSWYQQTPGQGLQFLFEYFSETQRNKGNFPGRFSGRQFSNSRSEMNVSTLELGDSALYLCASSPFGGGLEGYTFGSGTRLTVV.

In its sample, this clone was seen once. The chain is built from TRBV28 and TRBJ1-2, with 9 bases aligning to TRBD1. The CDR3 is 17 amino acids. The germline V gene has CDR1 MDHEN and CDR2 SYDVKM. The junction had 9 bases not matched to a gene; V was cut back by 3 bases and J by 1 base. CDR3 sequence (DNA): TGTGCCAGCAGTTTGGGGGGACAGGGCACCTTTAACTATGGCTACACCTTC. Encoded protein: CASSLGGQGTFNYGYTF.

The V and J genes are TRBV21-1 and TRBJ2-7; the DNA was not compared with TRBD1, the D call given in the table. TRBV21-1 constitutes a pseudogene. The CDR3 has 15 residues. CDR3 loop: CASSKGGQSSYEQYF. CDR3 bases: TGTGCCAGCAGCAAAGGCGGACAGAGCTCCTACGAGCAGTACTTC.